A few counts support the clone carrying this T cell receptor (beta chain). The source of the sample is a study of T cell changes during pregnancy in multiple sclerosis. TCRdb keeps only in-frame clones here, not all; method: immunoSEQ multiplex PCR. The table records some 120,000 clones, around 93% of them present only once. This CDR3 has 16 residues. The ends were cut back, 1 base at V and 0 bases at J, with 11 bases in the middle. Germline V gene sequence: CDR1 MNHNS, CDR2 SASEGT. This sequence originates from a female donor with multiple sclerosis, enrolled in a pregnancy study. The material was peripheral blood, obtained before pregnancy. The rearrangement uses TRBV6-1 and TRBJ2-3; tentatively, D is TRBD2 (5 bases). The CDR3 nucleotides read TGTGCCAGCAGTGAAGTCCTAGCCGACAGCACAGATACGCAGTATTTT. Translated: CASSEVLADSTDTQYF.